The sequence of this TCR beta chain was determined in a study of T cells in Graves' hyperthyroidism and ophthalmopathy. For the study at large: Peripheral blood was secured at the point of initial diagnosis, before any treatment.

Germline CDR1 and CDR2: SNHLY and FYNNEI. CDR3 length equals 13 residues. V was shortened by 10 bases and J by 0 bases, with 9 bases between the two germline ends. The TCR beta CDR3 regions underwent amplification using RNA transcripts as the source. The HTBI primer set served for first-round RT-PCR of the TCR CDR3. TCRdb ran MiXCR on the multiplex PCR reads and lists one entry per CDR3 protein. The sample includes hundreds of thousands of distinct CDR3 sequences, more than 30% of them seen just once. The rearrangement uses TRBV2 and TRBJ2-2, with TRBD1 as a possible D gene (6 bases). This clonotype originated in a man between 18 and 35 years old with Graves' hyperthyroidism. Specimen: blood. The chain's CDR3 is CANGDTNTGELFF. The CDR3 DNA reads TGTGCCAACGGGGACACGAACACCGGGGAGCTGTTTTTT.